This T cell receptor (beta chain) was sequenced in a study of T cells in Graves' hyperthyroidism and ophthalmopathy. Study as a whole: Peripheral blood samples were taken at initial diagnosis, prior to any treatment.

This CDR3 is built from 14 residues. V lost 2 bases and J 8 bases, leaving 15 bases between the germline ends. Fresh 10 ml peripheral blood yielded PBMCs. This clonotype was seen a few times. Its cognate antigen is unknown. Researchers amplified the TCR beta CDR3 regions from RNA transcripts. The HTBI primer set was used in a first-round RT-PCR of the TCR CDR3. Via MiXCR, TCRdb re-called the multiplex PCR reads, giving one row per CDR3 protein. This sample carries 400,000 to 550,000 distinct CDR3 sequences, roughly 25% of them seen once, and the ten largest clones take 11%. General study results and limits: Ophthalmopathy got predicted by the model a median 6.5 months before its onset. Researchers found most expanded thyroid clonotypes above 0.001 in blood as well.

The sequenced material came from blood. The receptor comes from a young woman with Graves' ophthalmopathy. The chain links TRBV12-3 or TRBV12-4 to TRBJ1-1; D is unclear. CDR3 amino acids: CASSLTERVQEAFF. CDR3 bases: TGTGCCAGCAGTTTAACAGAAAGGGTACAAGAAGCTTTCTTT.